This T cell receptor (beta chain) was sequenced during a study of CD8+ T cells in alopecia areata. Whole-study findings and limits: In scalp and blood during tofacitinib, many expanded lesional clones persisted. Scalp specimens additionally yield sequences from normal skin's resident alphabeta T cells.

This CDR3 spans 12 amino acids. The V and J ends lost 1 base and 5 bases respectively, with 5 bases between them. Per the germline V gene, CDR1 is SGHRS and CDR2 is YFSETQ. Treatment noted: oral pan-JAK inhibitor, 5-10 mg twice daily. This clone was counted a few times. The antigen remains unidentified. In each case, RNA was isolated and then reverse transcribed into cDNA as the sequencing template. Profiled with immunoSEQ multiplex PCR; TCRdb holds only in-frame clones, not every one. Found here are about 200,000 clones, about three fifths of them singletons; the top ten hold 5.5%. The J gene is TRBJ2-3, the V gene TRBV5-1; D uncertain. This clonotype was obtained from a human donor with alopecia areata. Specimen: CD4+ T cells sorted from blood, collected at week 24, from a patient treated with tofacitinib. CDR3 nucleotides: TGCGCCAGCAGCTTGTCGGTAGATACGCAGTATTTT. It translates to CASSLSVDTQYF.